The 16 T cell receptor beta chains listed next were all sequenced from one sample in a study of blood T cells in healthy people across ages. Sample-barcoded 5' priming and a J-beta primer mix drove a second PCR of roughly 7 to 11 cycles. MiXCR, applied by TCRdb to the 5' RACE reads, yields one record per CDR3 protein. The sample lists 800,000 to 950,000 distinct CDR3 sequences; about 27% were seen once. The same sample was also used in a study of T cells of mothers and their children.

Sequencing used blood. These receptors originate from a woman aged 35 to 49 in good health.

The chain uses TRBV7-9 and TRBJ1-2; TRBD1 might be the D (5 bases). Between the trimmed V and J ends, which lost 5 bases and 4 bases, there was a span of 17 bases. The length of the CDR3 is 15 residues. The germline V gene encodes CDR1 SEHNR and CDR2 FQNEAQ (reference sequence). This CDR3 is CASSKTVSSTYGYTF. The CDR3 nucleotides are TGTGCCAGCAGCAAGACAGTTTCCAGTACCTATGGCTACACCTTC.

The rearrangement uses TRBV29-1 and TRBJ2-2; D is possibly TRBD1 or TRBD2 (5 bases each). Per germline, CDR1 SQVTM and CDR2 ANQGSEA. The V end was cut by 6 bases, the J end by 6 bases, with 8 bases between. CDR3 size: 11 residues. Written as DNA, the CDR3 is TGCAGCGTGGGACCCCCCGGGGAGCTGTTTTTT. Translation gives CSVGPPGELFF.

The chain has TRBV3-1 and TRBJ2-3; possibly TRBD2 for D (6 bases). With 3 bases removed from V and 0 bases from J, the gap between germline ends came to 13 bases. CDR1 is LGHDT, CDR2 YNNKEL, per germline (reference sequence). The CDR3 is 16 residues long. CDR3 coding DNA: TGTGCCAGCAGCCACACCGGGAGACTAAGCACAGATACGCAGTATTTT. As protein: CASSHTGRLSTDTQYF.

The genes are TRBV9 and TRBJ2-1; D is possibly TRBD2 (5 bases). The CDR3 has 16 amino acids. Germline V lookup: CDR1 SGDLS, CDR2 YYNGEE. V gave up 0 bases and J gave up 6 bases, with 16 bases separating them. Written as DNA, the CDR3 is TGTGCCAGCAGCGTAGTTAGCGCCTTTGGGTCCAATGAGCAGTTCTTC. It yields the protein CASSVVSAFGSNEQFF. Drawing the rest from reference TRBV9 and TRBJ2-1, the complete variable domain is DSGVTQTPKHLITATGQRVTLRCSPRSGDLSVYWYQQSLDQGLQFLIQYYNGEERAKGNILERFSAQQFPDLHSELNLSSLELGDSALYFCASSVVSAFGSNEQFFGPGTRLTVL.

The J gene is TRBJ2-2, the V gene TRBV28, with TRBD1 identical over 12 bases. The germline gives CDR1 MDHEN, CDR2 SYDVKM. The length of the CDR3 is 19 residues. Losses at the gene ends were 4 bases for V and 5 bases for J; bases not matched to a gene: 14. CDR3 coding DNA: TGTGCCAGCAGTTCAACCTTGGGACAGGGGGCAAGTTGGACCGGGGAGCTGTTTTTT. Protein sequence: CASSSTLGQGASWTGELFF.

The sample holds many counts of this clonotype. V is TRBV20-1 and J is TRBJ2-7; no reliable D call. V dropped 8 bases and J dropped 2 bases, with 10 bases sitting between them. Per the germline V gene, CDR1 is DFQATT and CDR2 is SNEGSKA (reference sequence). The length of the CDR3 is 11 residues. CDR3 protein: CSLTRTYEQYF. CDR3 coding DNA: TGCAGTTTGACTCGTACCTACGAGCAGTACTTC.

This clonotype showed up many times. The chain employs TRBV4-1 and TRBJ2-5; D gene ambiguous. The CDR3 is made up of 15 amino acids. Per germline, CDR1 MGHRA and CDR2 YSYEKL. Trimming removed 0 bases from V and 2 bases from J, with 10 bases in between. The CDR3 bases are TGCGCCAGCAGCCAAGATCGTGCAGTGCAAGAGACCCAGTACTTC. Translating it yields CASSQDRAVQETQYF.

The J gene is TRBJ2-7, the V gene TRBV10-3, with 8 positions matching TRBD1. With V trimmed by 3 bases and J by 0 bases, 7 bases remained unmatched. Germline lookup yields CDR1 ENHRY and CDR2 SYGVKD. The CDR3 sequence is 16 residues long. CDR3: CAISDDLTGVSYEQYF. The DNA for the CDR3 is TGTGCCATCAGTGATGACTTGACAGGGGTCTCCTACGAGCAGTACTTC.

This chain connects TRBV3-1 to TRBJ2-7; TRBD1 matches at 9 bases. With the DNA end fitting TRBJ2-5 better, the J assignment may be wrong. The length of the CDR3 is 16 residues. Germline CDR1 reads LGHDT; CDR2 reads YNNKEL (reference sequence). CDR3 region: CASSLGGTGIPETQYF. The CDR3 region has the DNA TGTGCCAGCAGCCTGGGTGGGACAGGGATACCGGAGACCCAGTACTTC.

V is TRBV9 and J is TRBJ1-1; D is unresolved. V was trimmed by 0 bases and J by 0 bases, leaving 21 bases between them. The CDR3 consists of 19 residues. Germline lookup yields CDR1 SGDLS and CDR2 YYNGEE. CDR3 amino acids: CASSVAPPGGLLMNTEAFF. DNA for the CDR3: TGTGCCAGCAGCGTAGCACCCCCGGGAGGGCTTTTAATGAACACTGAAGCTTTCTTT.

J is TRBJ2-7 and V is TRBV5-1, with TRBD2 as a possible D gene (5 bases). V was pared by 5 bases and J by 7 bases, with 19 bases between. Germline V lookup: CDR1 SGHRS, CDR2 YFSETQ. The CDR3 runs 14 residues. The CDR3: CASSLTWTVREQYF. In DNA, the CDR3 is TGCGCCAGCAGTTTGACTTGGACTGTCAGGGAGCAGTACTTC.

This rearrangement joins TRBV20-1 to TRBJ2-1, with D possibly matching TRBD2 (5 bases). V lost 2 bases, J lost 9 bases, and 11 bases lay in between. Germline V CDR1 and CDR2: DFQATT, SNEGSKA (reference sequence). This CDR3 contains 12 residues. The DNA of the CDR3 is TGCAGTGCTAGACAACTAGTTGTTGAGCAGTTCTTC. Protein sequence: CSARQLVVEQFF.

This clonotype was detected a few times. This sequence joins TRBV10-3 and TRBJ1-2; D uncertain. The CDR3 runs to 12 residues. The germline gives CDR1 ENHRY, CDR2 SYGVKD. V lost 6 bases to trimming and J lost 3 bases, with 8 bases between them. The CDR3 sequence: CAISRQHYGYTF. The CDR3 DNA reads TGTGCCATCAGCCGGCAGCACTATGGCTACACCTTC.

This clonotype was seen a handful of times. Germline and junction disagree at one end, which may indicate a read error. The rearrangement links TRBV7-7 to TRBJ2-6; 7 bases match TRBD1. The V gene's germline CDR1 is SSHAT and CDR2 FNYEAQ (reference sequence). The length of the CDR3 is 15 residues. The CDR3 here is CASSGQASGANVLTF. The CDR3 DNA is TGTGCTAGCAGCGGACAGGCCTCTGGGGCCAACGTCCTGACTTTC.

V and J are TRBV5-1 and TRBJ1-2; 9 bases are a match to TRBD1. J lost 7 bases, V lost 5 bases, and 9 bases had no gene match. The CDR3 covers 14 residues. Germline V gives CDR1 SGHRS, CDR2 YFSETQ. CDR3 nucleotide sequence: TGCGCCAGCAGACTACAGGGGGCTAGTGGTGGCTACACCTTC. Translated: CASRLQGASGGYTF.

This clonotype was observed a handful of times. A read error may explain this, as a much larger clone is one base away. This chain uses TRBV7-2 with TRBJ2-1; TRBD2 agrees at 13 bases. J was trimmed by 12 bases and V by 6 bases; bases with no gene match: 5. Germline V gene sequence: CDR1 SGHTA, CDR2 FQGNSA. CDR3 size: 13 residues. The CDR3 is CASRSTSGGLQFF. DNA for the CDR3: TGTGCCAGCAGGTCGACTAGCGGGGGGCTGCAGTTCTTC.